The clone carrying this T cell receptor beta chain was detected a few times. Its specificity is unknown. This specimen comes from a study of identical twins. Whole-study results and caveats: Cross-sectional statistical analysis, not tracking of the same donors, underpinned the conclusions. Abundant beta clonotypes from cord blood had fewer insertions, unlike memory repertoires, which showed none. The study found that models underestimated out-of-frame TCR alpha sharing in monozygotic twins.

It was template switching that added a universal primer site, and there were unique molecular identifiers on the cDNA. Each CDR3 protein gets one entry after TCRdb re-called the 5' RACE reads with MiXCR. The sample shows about 450,000 distinct CDR3 sequences, roughly 18% of them seen only once. The receptor's source is a man aged 50 to 60 in good health. Source material: naive T cells sorted from blood.

For the CDR3, the DNA is TGTGCCAGCAGCTTAGGGGGAGCGGGGTCACAAGAGACCCAGTACTTC. Amino acids: CASSLGGAGSQETQYF. This chain joins TRBV7-9 and TRBJ2-5, with 7 bases aligning to TRBD2. Trimming at V came to 1 base and at J to 2 bases, leaving 7 bases not matched to a gene. Germline CDR1 reads SEHNR; CDR2 reads FQNEAQ (reference sequence). The CDR3 spans 16 residues.